The next 3 T cell receptor beta chains were all read from a single sample in a study of cytomegalovirus exposure and HLA in healthy donors. The PCR was carried out with 60 Vbeta primers and 13 Jbeta primers. TCRdb's copy holds only in-frame clones and misses some; the assay was immunoSEQ multiplex PCR. The sample has 100,000 to 150,000 clones; roughly 80% are singletons. Sequences were obtained from PBMCs. Every receptor here comes from a boy aged 10-17 years in good health and CMV-seronegative.

The chain has TRBV30 and TRBJ1-1, with no clear D. Deletions cut 4 bases from V and 0 bases from J, with 6 bases between. The CDR3 spans 12 residues. CDR1 is GTSNPN, CDR2 SVGIG, per germline (reference sequence). CDR3 in DNA: TGTGCCTGGATTCGTATGAACACTGAAGCTTTCTTT. As protein: CAWIRMNTEAFF.

The chain joins TRBV6-5 to TRBJ1-2, with TRBD1 matching over 9 bases. Germline assignment: CDR1 MNHEY and CDR2 SVGAGI. V was clipped by 6 bases and J by 6 bases; unmatched bases: 11. This CDR3 is built from 15 residues. Here the CDR3 DNA reads TGTGCCAGCAGCTCCGGGACAGGGAGGAACGATGGCTACACCTTC. Encoded protein: CASSSGTGRNDGYTF.

In this sample, this clone turned up once. J is TRBJ2-7 and V is TRBV7-9, with TRBD1 as a possible D gene (6 bases). CDR1 and CDR2 from the germline V gene are SEHNR and FQNEAQ (reference sequence). The CDR3 extends over 13 amino acids. V lost 5 bases and J lost 4, with 12 bases in between. CDR3: CASSPTGGYEQYF. The CDR3 coding sequence is TGTGCCAGCAGCCCGACAGGTGGATACGAGCAGTACTTC.